Following are 26 T cell receptor beta chains from one sample sequenced in a study of OX40 agonist ivuxolimab in advanced cancers. Data came from immunoSEQ multiplex PCR; TCRdb stores just in-frame clones and leaves some out. The table has 70,000 to 85,000 clones, 70% to 90% seen once. The sequencing used CD4+ or CD8+ T cells sorted from blood, collected in a trial of the OX40 agonist ivuxolimab. Receptors were obtained from an adult with an advanced solid tumor such as melanoma, head and neck, liver or kidney cancer.

The rearrangement links TRBV6-1 to TRBJ1-5; no reliable D call. With 1 base removed from V and 2 bases from J, the gap between germline ends came to 6 bases. Germline CDR1 MNHNS, CDR2 SASEGT. CDR3 length equals 14 residues. In nucleotides, the CDR3 is TGTGCCAGCAGTGAAGGTATTGGCAATCAGCCCCAGCATTTT. Its protein is CASSEGIGNQPQHF.

The J gene is TRBJ1-1, the V gene TRBV11-3, with unresolved D. V gave up 1 base and J gave up 0 bases, with 9 bases separating them. Germline CDR1 and CDR2: SGHNT and YENEEA. The CDR3 consists of 15 residues. Written as DNA, the CDR3 is TGTGCCAGCAGCTTAGTCAGCAGGATGAACACTGAAGCTTTCTTT. Protein: CASSLVSRMNTEAFF.

The chain carries TRBV28 and TRBJ1-1, with TRBD1 matching over 8 bases. Germline CDR1 is MDHEN and CDR2 is SYDVKM. V was clipped by 4 bases and J by 11 bases; unmatched bases: 12. The CDR3 has 14 amino acids. The CDR3 DNA sequence: TGTGCCAGCAGTTACCTTCCCGGGACAGGCTGGGCTTTCTTT. It encodes CASSYLPGTGWAFF.

This clone came up once. This sequence may be a read error, since a much larger clone differs from it by one base. Other DNA sequences from this sample encode an identical CDR3 as well. The chain has TRBV7-8 and TRBJ2-2; maybe TRBD2 (5 bases). Trimming cost V 5 bases and J 5 bases, with 18 bases left between them. The germline V gene has CDR1 SGHVS and CDR2 FQNEAQ. The CDR3 runs to 16 residues. The CDR3 protein is CASSLEGGRGTGELFF. DNA of the CDR3: TGTGCCAGCAGCCTCGAGGGCGGAAGAGGAACCGGGGAGCTGTTTTTT.

This chain connects TRBV7-7 to TRBJ2-7; 12 nucleotides match TRBD2. There are 14 residues in the CDR3. Unmatched junction bases numbered 6, after V lost 8 bases and J lost 4 bases. Per germline, CDR1 SSHAT and CDR2 FNYEAQ (reference sequence). The DNA of the CDR3 is TGTGCCAGCCTAGCGGGAGGGCCGGGGTACGAGCAGTACTTC. Translating gives CASLAGGPGYEQYF.

To note about this clone: The sample holds other DNA sequences that translate to the same CDR3. CDR3: CASSPTDTQYF. The CDR3 bases are TGTGCCAGCTCACCCACCGATACGCAGTATTTT. V is TRBV18 and J is TRBJ2-3; D uncertain. Germline values: CDR1 KGHSH, CDR2 LQKENI. Trimming left V 3 bases short and J 6 bases short, with 4 bases between. This CDR3 region has 11 residues.

V and J are TRBV6-6 and TRBJ2-1, with 7 bases aligning to TRBD2. This CDR3 is built from 12 residues. V was pared by 6 bases and J by 9 bases, with 5 bases of the junction left unmatched. Germline CDR1 is MNHNY and CDR2 is SVGAGI (reference sequence). The CDR3 DNA reads as TGTGCCAGCAGACGGTCGGGGGGTGAGCAGTTCTTC. Translated, it gives CASRRSGGEQFF.

The rearrangement joins TRBV5-6 to TRBJ1-6; D gene uncertain. This CDR3 comprises 16 residues. Between the trimmed V and J ends, which lost 0 bases and 2 bases, there was a span of 9 bases. The germline CDR1 and CDR2 sequences are SGHDT and YYEEEE. CDR3 protein: CASSLGADPYNSPLHF. The CDR3 coding sequence is TGTGCCAGCAGCTTGGGGGCAGACCCCTATAATTCACCCCTCCACTTT.

V and J are TRBV1 and TRBJ1-1; TRBD1, the table's D call, was not compared with the DNA. TRBV1 is listed as a pseudogene. The CDR3 consists of 18 residues. CDR3 in amino acids: CTNFTTYRGGIWNTEAFF. As DNA, the CDR3 is TGCACCAACTTCACCACTTACAGGGGCGGCATCTGGAACACTGAAGCTTTCTTT.

This chain links TRBV9 with TRBJ1-2; D gene unclear. This CDR3 region has 14 residues. Between the trimmed V and J ends, which lost 2 bases and 4 bases, there was a span of 12 bases. In germline, CDR1 is SGDLS, CDR2 YYNGEE. The CDR3 bases are TGTGCCAGCAGCGTCCCACCCCCCTCCTATGGCTACACCTTC. Translation gives CASSVPPPSYGYTF.

The chain recombines TRBV7-9 with TRBJ1-2, with D possibly being TRBD1 (6 bases). V was pared by 5 bases and J by 0 bases, with 13 bases between. The CDR3 extends over 15 amino acids. The germline V gene has CDR1 SEHNR and CDR2 FQNEAQ (reference sequence). The CDR3 loop reads CASSAPGHPNYGYTF. DNA for the CDR3: TGTGCCAGCAGCGCACCGGGACATCCTAACTATGGCTACACCTTC. Full variable domain (outside the CDR3, taken from reference TRBV7-9 and TRBJ1-2): DTGVSQNPRHKITKRGQNVTFRCDPISEHNRLYWYRQTLGQGPEFLTYFQNEAQLEKSRLLSDRFSAERPKGSFSTLEIQRTEQGDSAMYLCASSAPGHPNYGYTFGSGTRLTVV.

The chain uses TRBV2 and TRBJ1-2; 8 bases line up with TRBD1. Losses at the gene ends were 8 bases for V and 2 bases for J; bases not matched to a gene: 4. Per germline, CDR1 SNHLY and CDR2 FYNNEI. The CDR3 consists of 13 residues. The CDR3 region has the DNA TGTGCCAGCGGGAGGACAGGGAACTATGGCTACACCTTC. It specifies CASGRTGNYGYTF.

This chain connects TRBV11-3 to TRBJ2-1; no clear D gene. The CDR3 has 14 residues. V gave up 1 base and J gave up 4 bases, with 8 bases separating them. Germline CDR1 is SGHNT and CDR2 is YENEEA. For the CDR3, the DNA is TGTGCCAGCAGCTTAGGCCCGCTTTACAATGAGCAGTTCTTC. Amino acids: CASSLGPLYNEQFF. Using reference TRBV11-3 and TRBJ2-1 for the parts outside the CDR3, the full variable domain is EAGVVQSPRYKIIEKKQPVAFWCNPISGHNTLYWYLQNLGQGPELLIRYENEEAVDDSQLPKDRFSAERLKGVDSTLKIQPAELGDSAVYLCASSLGPLYNEQFFGPGTRLTVL.

The genes are TRBV19 and TRBJ1-4; no firm D call. The ends were cut back, 8 bases at V and 0 bases at J, with 10 bases in the middle. Germline values: CDR1 LNHDA, CDR2 SQIVND (reference sequence). The CDR3 length is 14 residues. The CDR3 nucleotides are TGTGCCAGTTCAGAGGATGCAACTAATGAAAAACTGTTTTTT. Translating it yields CASSEDATNEKLFF.

The rearrangement joins TRBV25-1 to TRBJ2-2, with D possibly matching TRBD1 (6 bases). CDR1 is MGHDK, CDR2 SYGVNS, per germline. This CDR3 has 14 amino acids. Trimming took off 4 bases at V and 1 base at J, with 7 bases between the two ends. The CDR3 reads CASSGQVNTGELFF. For the CDR3, the DNA is TGTGCCAGCAGTGGACAGGTGAACACCGGGGAGCTGTTTTTT.

This sequence joins TRBV6-5 and TRBJ1-1; D is perhaps TRBD1 (6 bases). Trimming took off 6 bases at V and 5 bases at J, with 10 bases between the two ends. CDR1 MNHEY and CDR2 SVGAGI come from the germline V gene. The CDR3 is 12 amino acids. The CDR3 is CASRRGGTEAFF. The CDR3, as DNA: TGTGCCAGCAGGCGAGGGGGTACTGAAGCTTTCTTT.

The gene calls are TRBV7-6 and TRBJ1-1; unclear D gene. Germline V lookup: CDR1 SGHVS, CDR2 FNYEAQ. This CDR3 has 13 amino acids. Trimming took off 2 bases at V and 5 bases at J, with 9 bases between the two ends. Written as DNA, the CDR3 is TGTGCCAGCAGCTTATCGGTGGTTACTGAAGCTTTCTTT. Protein product: CASSLSVVTEAFF.

V and J are TRBV7-8 and TRBJ2-7; 7 bases are shared with TRBD1. CDR3 size: 13 residues. The trim removed 3 bases at V and 4 bases at J, leaving 3 bases unmatched. CDR1 is SGHVS, CDR2 FQNEAQ, per germline. The CDR3 sequence is CASSLGQYYEQYV. CDR3 nucleotide sequence: TGTGCCAGCAGCTTGGGACAGTATTACGAGCAGTACGTC.

The chain combines TRBV5-1 with TRBJ1-4, with 7 bases aligning to TRBD1. Germline assignment: CDR1 SGHRS and CDR2 YFSETQ. V lost 3 bases and J lost 5; bases outside the gene matches: 4. The CDR3 sequence is 14 residues long. Here the CDR3 DNA reads TGCGCCAGCAGCTCAGGACAGGCGAATGAAAAACTGTTTTTT. This encodes CASSSGQANEKLFF.

This chain uses TRBV7-2 with TRBJ2-5, with D perhaps matching TRBD1 or TRBD2 (5 bases each). There are 13 residues in the CDR3. Trimming took 5 bases from V and 5 from J, leaving 12 bases between them. Germline assignment: CDR1 SGHTA and CDR2 FQGNSA. CDR3 DNA: TGTGCCAGCAGCGGGGGACCTGGGGAGACCCAGTACTTC. As protein: CASSGGPGETQYF.

This clone was recorded once. The chain uses TRBV27 and TRBJ2-1; D tentatively fits TRBD1 or TRBD2 (6 bases each). This CDR3 contains 13 residues. CDR1 is MNHEY, CDR2 SMNVEV, per germline (reference sequence). Deletions cut 5 bases from V and 9 bases from J, with 14 bases between. The CDR3 here is CASSPGDLGEQFF. CDR3 DNA sequence: TGTGCCAGCAGTCCAGGGGACTTAGGTGAGCAGTTCTTC.

The chain uses TRBV6-4 and TRBJ2-7, with 8 positions matching TRBD1. V shed 2 bases and J 4 bases; nucleotides not matched to a gene: 7. The CDR3 loop spans 15 amino acids. Germline V gene data show CDR1 as MRHNA and CDR2 as SNTAGT. This chain's CDR3 is CASSDRTGSKYEQYF. Written as DNA, the CDR3 is TGTGCCAGCAGTGACAGGACAGGGTCTAAATACGAGCAGTACTTC.

The rearrangement uses TRBV19 and TRBJ2-4; the D gene is possibly TRBD2 (5 bases). Trimming removed 3 bases from V and 0 bases from J, with 9 bases in between. The CDR3 loop spans 15 amino acids. Germline values: CDR1 LNHDA, CDR2 SQIVND (reference sequence). CDR3 residues: CASSIGELAKNIQYF. DNA for the CDR3: TGTGCCAGTAGTATCGGGGAACTAGCCAAAAACATTCAGTACTTC.

The chain links TRBV5-6 to TRBJ1-4; no firm D call. Per the germline V gene, CDR1 is SGHDT and CDR2 is YYEEEE. V was pared by 4 bases and J by 0 bases, with 16 bases between. This CDR3 comprises 17 residues. CDR3 residues: CASSPSVGVATNEKLFF. The CDR3 DNA follows: TGTGCCAGCAGCCCCTCGGTCGGCGTGGCAACTAATGAAAAACTGTTTTTT. Drawing the rest from reference TRBV5-6 and TRBJ1-4, the complete variable domain is DAGVTQSPTHLIKTRGQQVTLRCSPKSGHDTVSWYQQALGQGPQFIFQYYEEEERQRGNFPDRFSGHQFPNYSSELNVNALLLGDSALYLCASSPSVGVATNEKLFFGSGTQLSVL.

The chain is built from TRBV7-9 and TRBJ1-1, with D perhaps TRBD1 (6 bases). Per germline, CDR1 SEHNR and CDR2 FQNEAQ (reference sequence). CDR3 length equals 17 residues. V lost 1 base to trimming and J lost 2 bases, with 17 bases between them. The CDR3 sequence is CASSLVKGVAGNTEAFF. CDR3 nucleotides: TGTGCCAGCAGCTTAGTTAAGGGGGTCGCGGGAAACACTGAAGCTTTCTTT.

The gene calls are TRBV7-2 and TRBJ2-5; a weak D match, TRBD2 (5 bases). This CDR3 contains 15 residues. The germline V gene has CDR1 SGHTA and CDR2 FQGNSA. Trimming took 5 bases from V and 1 from J, leaving 14 bases between them. The CDR3 coding sequence is TGTGCCAGCAGCCGGGATGGCAGGTCCCAAGAGACCCAGTACTTC. Protein sequence: CASSRDGRSQETQYF.